The sequence of this T cell receptor beta chain was determined in a study of T cells in Graves' hyperthyroidism and ophthalmopathy. Template material for amplifying TCR beta CDR3 regions consisted of RNA transcripts. HTBI primers were the set used in a first-round RT-PCR of the TCR CDR3. TCRdb fed the multiplex PCR reads into MiXCR, producing one record per CDR3 protein. The sample yields 550,000 to 800,000 distinct CDR3 sequences, around 17% seen once. The study, taken as a whole, reports: In blood, most of the thyroid clonotypes expanded above 0.001 were also present.

Points on this clonotype: Its antigen remains unidentified.

For the diagnoses, clinical symptoms, serum thyroxine and TRAb, thyroid ultrasound and orbital computed tomography were used. The authors took PBMCs from about 9.5 ml fresh peripheral blood. There are 14 residues in the CDR3. CDR1 SGDLS and CDR2 YYNGEE come from the germline V gene. V dropped 3 bases and J dropped 2 bases, with 9 bases sitting between them. The rearrangement uses TRBV9 and TRBJ1-3; D is unclear. The receptor was isolated from a man in his late teens or twenties with Graves' hyperthyroidism. Specimen: blood. CDR3 coding DNA: TGTGCCAGCAGCGGGGCGGTTGCTGGAAACACCATATATTTT. Amino acid sequence: CASSGAVAGNTIYF.